Only a few counts were recorded for the clone carrying this T cell receptor (beta chain). The identical CDR3 is also encoded by other nucleotide sequences in the sample. The CDR3 spans 12 residues. Looked up from germline, CDR1 is ENHRY and CDR2 is SYGVKD. Trimming took off 8 bases at V and 0 bases at J, with 5 bases between the two ends. Donors, without exception, were Caucasian adults residing in Nashville, Tennessee. The data belong to a study of shared clonotypes between healthy human individuals. Study background: CD4 naive and CD4 memory each took three plates per donor, while CD8 naive took two and CD8 memory one.

Per sorted-subset replicate PCR, input was around 200 ng DNA, representing tens of thousands of T cell genomes. The data were produced by immunoSEQ multiplex PCR, yet TCRdb's version contains in-frame clones alone and is incomplete. The sample consists of about 2.4 million clones, approximately 90% of them appearing once. The TCR was taken from a man younger than 30 in good health. Sequencing input: naive CD4+ T cells sorted from blood. The sample's subset: CD45RA+ positively selected. The chain is built from TRBV10-3 and TRBJ1-5, with D unresolved. The CDR3 coding sequence is TGTGCCATCTCAGATAGCAATCAGCCCCAGCATTTT. Its translation is CAISDSNQPQHF.